Each of the 7 T cell receptor beta chains below was sequenced from the same sample in a study of T cells in localized non-small cell lung cancer. Libraries were prepared by immunoSEQ multiplex PCR; TCRdb keeps only in-frame clonotypes and omits some of them. This table has around 2,000 clones, approximately 24% appearing once. The source was lung tumor tissue, collected before any cancer treatment. Receptors were obtained from a woman aged 35-70 years with stage I lung adenocarcinoma.

The chain recombines TRBV11-3 with TRBJ1-1; D is unresolved. Trimming removed 0 bases from V and 8 bases from J, with 16 bases in between. This CDR3 has 15 amino acids. In germline, CDR1 is SGHNT, CDR2 YENEEA. In nucleotides, the CDR3 is TGTGCCAGCAGCTTAGACAGTGGAGGTGCCCGAGAAGCTTTCTTT. Amino acid sequence: CASSLDSGGAREAFF.

The chain links TRBV9 to TRBJ1-4, with 11 bases lining up with TRBD1. The V segment lost 1 base and the J segment 6 bases; nucleotides outside the gene matches: 2. Germline-derived CDR1 and CDR2 are SGDLS and YYNGEE. The CDR3 spans 15 residues. CDR3 protein: CASSVLGQGDEKLFF. Written as DNA, the CDR3 is TGTGCCAGCAGCGTATTGGGACAGGGGGATGAAAAACTGTTTTTT.

The rearrangement joins TRBV29-1 to TRBJ2-1, with TRBD1 as a possible D gene (6 bases). Germline V gene lookup returns CDR1 SQVTM and CDR2 ANQGSEA. Trimming left V 6 bases short and J 7 bases short, with 13 bases between. The CDR3 sequence is 12 residues long. The CDR3 is CSVAPRGNEQFF. The CDR3 bases are TGCAGCGTCGCACCTAGGGGGAATGAGCAGTTCTTC.

The rearrangement joins TRBV6-8 to TRBJ2-1; 9 nucleotides match TRBD1. The CDR3 covers 14 residues. V was pared by 5 bases and J by 4 bases, with 3 bases of the junction left unmatched. Germline loops: CDR1 MNHGY, CDR2 SAAAGT. The chain's CDR3 is CASSRDRAYNEQFF. The CDR3 nucleotides read TGTGCCAGCAGTCGGGACAGGGCTTACAATGAGCAGTTCTTC.

There are a few counts of this clone. V gene TRBV28 combines with J gene TRBJ1-2, with 7 bases fitting TRBD1. The germline gives CDR1 MDHEN, CDR2 SYDVKM. The trim removed 7 bases at V and 2 bases at J, leaving 7 bases unmatched. There are 14 residues in the CDR3. DNA of the CDR3: TGTGCCAGCACCCAGGGGGATCTAAACTATGGCTACACCTTC. It is translated as CASTQGDLNYGYTF.

This clone ranks as medium-sized. The chain combines TRBV6-8 with TRBJ2-7, with D possibly being TRBD1 (6 bases). The CDR3 consists of 12 residues. From germline, CDR1 is MNHGY and CDR2 SAAAGT. The ends were cut back, 10 bases at V and 3 bases at J, with 13 bases in the middle. The CDR3 protein is CATRDTDYEQYF. CDR3 bases: TGTGCCACCCGGGACACCGACTACGAGCAGTACTTC.

J is TRBJ2-2 and V is TRBV7-2, with 7 bases identical to TRBD1. Looked up from germline, CDR1 is SGHTA and CDR2 is FQGNSA. This CDR3 has 13 residues. The junction had 3 bases not matched to a gene; V was cut back by 5 bases and J by 6 bases. CDR3 DNA sequence: TGTGCCAGCAGCCTTACAGGGGCCGGGGAGCTGTTTTTT. Amino acid sequence: CASSLTGAGELFF.